The 27 T cell receptor beta chains in this list originate from one sample, sequenced in a study of blood T cells in healthy people across ages. A second roughly 7 to 12 cycle PCR used barcoded and J-beta primers. TCRdb reprocessed the 5' RACE reads via MiXCR and lists one record per CDR3 protein. This sample has 590,000 or so distinct CDR3 sequences, with about 30% found just once. The sequenced material came from blood. These receptors all come from a woman of 80 years or more in good health.

On this clonotype: A read error is possible here, since a much larger clone lies one base away. The chain couples TRBV13 to TRBJ2-1; 8 nucleotides align to TRBD1. The CDR3 is 15 residues long. Germline CDR1 reads PRHDT; CDR2 reads FYEKMQ (reference sequence). V shed 5 bases and J 13 bases; nucleotides not matched to a gene: 16. The CDR3 DNA reads as TGTGCCAGCAGCAGGACCGGGACAGGCGTTGAAGTCCAGTTCTTC. Translating gives CASSRTGTGVEVQFF.

The chain links TRBV6-5 to TRBJ1-2, with D possibly being TRBD1 (6 bases). V was cut by 7 bases and J by 1 base, with 10 bases left in between. Germline V lookup: CDR1 MNHEY, CDR2 SVGAGI. The CDR3 runs to 13 residues. The CDR3 sequence is CASKEGDNYGYTF. The CDR3 DNA is TGTGCCAGCAAGGAGGGGGATAACTATGGCTACACCTTC.

This clonotype appeared many times. DNA for the CDR3: TGCACGGATATGGGGAGCACTGAAGCTTTCTTT. As protein: CTDMGSTEAFF. The rearrangement joins TRBV29-1 to TRBJ1-1, with no clear D. This CDR3 has 11 amino acids. CDR1 is SQVTM, CDR2 ANQGSEA, per germline.

This clonotype showed up many times. This chain joins TRBV7-2 and TRBJ2-4; D tentatively fits TRBD1 or TRBD2 (6 bases each). Trimming left V 3 bases short and J 7 bases short, with 16 bases between. The germline gives CDR1 SGHTA, CDR2 FQGNSA. The CDR3 is 15 residues long. The chain's CDR3 is CASSLKGGTRNIQYF. The DNA for the CDR3 is TGTGCCAGCAGCTTGAAAGGGGGGACGCGGAACATTCAGTACTTC.

In regard to this clonotype: A much more abundant neighbour one base away suggests this may be a read error. This chain links TRBV5-1 with TRBJ1-1; D not certain. This CDR3 has 14 amino acids. V was cut by 0 bases and J by 1 base, with 7 bases left in between. CDR1 and CDR2 (germline): SGHRS, YFSETQ. The CDR3 region is CASSLARTNTEAFF. The CDR3 DNA sequence: TGCGCCAGCAGCTTGGCCCGCACGAACACTGAAGCTTTCTTT.

This clonotype has a handful of counts. V gene TRBV18 combines with J gene TRBJ2-4; unclear D gene. The tail of the sequence fits TRBJ2-5 better, so the J call may be wrong. The CDR3 loop spans 17 amino acids. The germline V gene has CDR1 KGHSH and CDR2 LQKENI. The CDR3 region is CASSPERRLFPQETQYF. The CDR3, as DNA: TGTGCCAGCTCACCGGAAAGGCGGCTTTTTCCCCAAGAGACCCAGTACTTC.

This clonotype has more than one count but fewer than ten. Given a much more abundant clone one base away, this may be a read error. The CDR3 protein is CSARGVPGGNEQYF. CDR3 in DNA: TGCAGTGCTAGGGGGGTCCCAGGAGGGAATGAGCAGTACTTC. V usage is TRBV20-1 and J usage is TRBJ2-5; D possibly corresponds to TRBD2 (6 bases). Germline V gene data show CDR1 as DFQATT and CDR2 as SNEGSKA (reference sequence). Trimming pared 3 bases from V and 11 bases from J, leaving 22 bases between. The CDR3 has 14 amino acids.

This clonotype was counted at least ten times. The V gene is TRBV28, the J gene TRBJ2-7, with 8 nucleotides matching TRBD2. V lost 1 base and J lost 5; bases outside the gene matches: 7. CDR1 is MDHEN, CDR2 SYDVKM, per germline. The CDR3 has 15 residues. This CDR3 reads CASSLSRGGLNEQYF. In DNA, the CDR3 is TGTGCCAGCAGTTTATCCCGGGGGGGGCTGAACGAGCAGTACTTC.

V usage is TRBV7-2 and J usage is TRBJ2-7; D might be TRBD2 (6 bases). V was shortened by 4 bases and J by 8 bases, with 12 bases between the two germline ends. This CDR3 is built from 12 residues. Germline V CDR1 and CDR2: SGHTA, FQGNSA. The chain's CDR3 is CASSSGDIKQYF. CDR3 bases: TGTGCCAGCAGCTCGGGGGATATCAAGCAGTACTTC. Full variable domain (rest looked up from reference TRBV7-2 and TRBJ2-7): GAGVSQSPSNKVTEKGKDVELRCDPISGHTALYWYRQSLGQGLEFLIYFQGNSAPDKSGLPSDRFSAERTGGSVSTLTIQRTQQEDSAVYLCASSSGDIKQYFGPGTRLTVT.

Ten or more counts support this clonotype. The CDR3 DNA reads as TGTGCCAGCAGCAGGGGGACTAGCGGGGGGACCGGTGAGCAGTTCTTC. Residues: CASSRGTSGGTGEQFF. The rearrangement links TRBV11-1 to TRBJ2-1, with 15 bases that match TRBD2. Germline lookup yields CDR1 SGHAT and CDR2 FQDESV (reference sequence). The V and J ends lost 5 bases and 9 bases, in that order; junction bases with no gene match: 8. The CDR3 length is 16 residues.

This clonotype was detected many times. The rearrangement uses TRBV12-3 or TRBV12-4 and TRBJ1-2, with D possibly TRBD1 on 5 matching bases. Trimming stripped 3 bases from V and 8 bases from J, with 16 bases between. The CDR3 has 14 amino acids. The CDR3 loop reads CASSFIERGRGYTF. The CDR3 DNA is TGTGCCAGCAGTTTCATCGAGAGGGGACGCGGCTACACCTTC.

Ten or more counts support this clonotype. The chain carries TRBV7-9 and TRBJ1-1; D may be TRBD1 (5 bases). This CDR3 is built from 11 residues. CDR1 SEHNR and CDR2 FQNEAQ come from the germline V gene (reference sequence). V gave up 5 bases and J gave up 10 bases, with 11 bases separating them. CDR3 bases: TGTGCCAGCAGCCGCTCGGGGGGAGCTTTCTTT. Translated: CASSRSGGAFF.

This clonotype was detected many times. The chain joins TRBV20-1 to TRBJ1-5, with 10 bases that match TRBD1. Germline CDR1 and CDR2: DFQATT and SNEGSKA (reference sequence). V was clipped by 6 bases and J by 3 bases; unmatched bases: 8. CDR3 length: 15 residues. For the CDR3, the DNA is TGCAGTGCCCCCCGGGACAGGGGATACAATCAGCCCCAGCATTTT. This translates into CSAPRDRGYNQPQHF.

This clonotype was counted many times. This chain uses TRBV5-1 with TRBJ2-1; 10 bases line up with TRBD1. CDR1 is SGHRS, CDR2 YFSETQ, per germline. J lost 7 bases, V lost 3 bases, and 7 bases had no gene match. CDR3 length: 15 residues. CDR3 amino acids: CASSSDRGGLNEQFF. Here the CDR3 DNA reads TGCGCCAGCAGCTCGGACAGGGGGGGCCTAAATGAGCAGTTCTTC.

This rearrangement joins TRBV5-1 to TRBJ2-1; possibly TRBD2 for D (6 bases). CDR1 is SGHRS and CDR2 is YFSETQ in the germline V gene. The CDR3 contains 16 residues. Trimming took off 4 bases at V and 6 bases at J, with 20 bases between the two ends. The CDR3 sequence: CASSPELALQGNEQFF. In DNA, the CDR3 is TGCGCCAGCAGCCCAGAGCTAGCGCTCCAAGGCAATGAGCAGTTCTTC.

CDR3 region: CASSLMADIQYF. The DNA of the CDR3 is TGTGCCAGCAGCCTTATGGCTGACATTCAGTACTTC. V is TRBV7-9 and J is TRBJ2-4; D is unresolved. The length of the CDR3 is 12 residues. V lost 5 bases and J 8 bases, leaving 10 bases between the germline ends. Germline CDR1 is SEHNR and CDR2 is FQNEAQ (reference sequence). The full variable domain, completed using reference TRBV7-9 and TRBJ2-4, is DTGVSQNPRHKITKRGQNVTFRCDPISEHNRLYWYRQTLGQGPEFLTYFQNEAQLEKSRLLSDRFSAERPKGSFSTLEIQRTEQGDSAMYLCASSLMADIQYFGAGTRLSVL.

The CDR3 loop is CASSLGGGGWDTDTQYF. The CDR3 DNA sequence: TGTGCCAGCAGCTTAGGTGGAGGGGGCTGGGACACAGATACGCAGTATTTT. The rearrangement links TRBV7-9 to TRBJ2-3; D is perhaps TRBD1 (7 bases). The CDR3 consists of 17 residues. Germline CDR1 and CDR2: SEHNR and FQNEAQ (reference sequence). V was cut by 1 base and J by 2 bases, with 16 bases left in between.

Concerning this clonotype itself: A read error may be the cause here, since a much bigger clone is one base away. The chain employs TRBV5-5 and TRBJ1-1; D may be TRBD1 (5 bases). CDR3 length: 13 residues. From germline, CDR1 is SGHKS and CDR2 YYEKEE (reference sequence). The V end was cut by 1 base, the J end by 6 bases, with 10 bases between. CDR3 sequence reads: CASSLTGTAEAFF. The CDR3 nucleotides read TGTGCCAGCAGCTTGACGGGGACCGCTGAAGCTTTCTTT.

Ten or more counts support this clonotype. The chain uses TRBV30 and TRBJ2-7; tentative D call: TRBD1 (7 bases). The V end was cut by 0 bases, the J end by 1 base, with 13 bases between. The CDR3 totals 15 residues. The germline CDR1 and CDR2 sequences are GTSNPN and SVGIG (reference sequence). CDR3 in DNA: TGTGCCTGGAGTGTACTCGGGGGACAGTCCTACGAGCAGTACTTC. Encoded protein: CAWSVLGGQSYEQYF. The entire variable domain, with the rest obtained from reference TRBV30 and TRBJ2-7, is as follows: SQTIHQWPATLVQPVGSPLSLECTVEGTSNPNLYWYRQAAGRGLQLLFYSVGIGQISSEVPQNLSASRPQDRQFILSSKKLLLSDSGFYLCAWSVLGGQSYEQYFGPGTRLTVT.

This clonotype has only a few counts. The chain carries TRBV4-3 and TRBJ2-3; D gene ambiguous. The V gene lost 3 bases and the J gene lost 4 bases, with 11 bases spanning the gap. The germline V gene has CDR1 LGHNA and CDR2 YSLEER. CDR3 length: 14 residues. The CDR3 loop reads CASSHRVRADTQYF. The CDR3 region has the DNA TGCGCCAGCAGCCATCGGGTTAGGGCAGATACGCAGTATTTT.

In this sample, this clonotype turned up a few times. This sequence may be a read error, since a much larger clone differs from it by one base. The chain is built from TRBV7-9 and TRBJ2-5; TRBD1 matches 9 bases. Germline V gives CDR1 SEHNR, CDR2 FQNEAQ (reference sequence). After removal of 3 bases from V and 3 bases from J, the junction contained 8 bases not matched to a gene. The CDR3 is 16 residues long. The CDR3 loop is CASSFWPGQGEETQYF. The CDR3 DNA reads TGTGCCAGCAGCTTTTGGCCGGGACAGGGCGAAGAGACCCAGTACTTC.

As concerns this clonotype: This may be a read error, as it is one base from a much larger clone. This sequence joins TRBV12-3 or TRBV12-4 and TRBJ1-5; D not certain. V was cut by 2 bases and J by 6 bases, with 11 bases left in between. This CDR3 region has 14 residues. The CDR3 region is CASSLSGRSQPQHF. CDR3 DNA sequence: TGTGCCAGCAGTTTATCCGGTCGCAGTCAGCCCCAGCATTTT.

This sequence joins TRBV12-5 and TRBJ2-5, with D tentatively TRBD1 (6 bases). Germline assignment: CDR1 LGHNT and CDR2 FRNRAP. Trimming took 3 bases from V and 0 from J, leaving 14 bases between them. The CDR3 loop spans 16 amino acids. CDR3 protein: CASGFWAGAYQETQYF. The CDR3 DNA reads as TGTGCTAGTGGTTTTTGGGCAGGGGCCTACCAAGAGACCCAGTACTTC.

Turning to this clonotype: It may be a read error: a sequence one base away is much more abundant. V is TRBV7-2 and J is TRBJ2-7; D is tentatively TRBD1 or TRBD2 (5 bases each). Per the germline V gene, CDR1 is SGHTA and CDR2 is FQGNSA. V was cut by 5 bases and J by 7 bases, with 15 bases left in between. The CDR3 has 13 amino acids. This CDR3 is CASSRSGTGEQYF. CDR3 coding DNA: TGTGCCAGCAGCCGTTCCGGGACGGGTGAGCAGTACTTC.

At least ten counts were recorded for this clonotype. The rearrangement joins TRBV4-1 to TRBJ1-2; possibly TRBD1 for D (5 bases). The CDR3 loop spans 16 amino acids. The V gene's germline CDR1 is MGHRA and CDR2 YSYEKL. Trimming took 0 bases from V and 7 from J, leaving 18 bases between them. The CDR3 sequence is CASSQDSAGTGVGYTF. In nucleotides, the CDR3 is TGCGCCAGCAGCCAAGATTCGGCAGGGACGGGAGTTGGCTACACCTTC.

This clonotype came up many times. A read error may be the cause here, since a much bigger clone is one base away. The gene calls are TRBV7-2 and TRBJ2-5; possible D gene TRBD2, 5 bases. The CDR3 covers 11 residues. Trimming shortened V by 5 bases and J by 11 bases, and 12 bases separated the two germline ends. Germline loops: CDR1 SGHTA, CDR2 FQGNSA. The CDR3 coding sequence is TGTGCCAGCAGCCCTATAAGGGAGCAGTACTTC. Its protein product is CASSPIREQYF.

This clonotype was detected many times. The V and J genes are TRBV5-5 and TRBJ2-3; D tentatively reads TRBD1 or TRBD2 (5 bases each). Trimming left V 0 bases short and J 8 bases short, with 10 bases between. Germline V gene sequence: CDR1 SGHKS, CDR2 YYEKEE (reference sequence). CDR3 length: 13 residues. The CDR3 protein is CASSLGGVGTQYF. CDR3 nucleotide sequence: TGTGCCAGCAGCTTGGGAGGGGTCGGTACGCAGTATTTT.